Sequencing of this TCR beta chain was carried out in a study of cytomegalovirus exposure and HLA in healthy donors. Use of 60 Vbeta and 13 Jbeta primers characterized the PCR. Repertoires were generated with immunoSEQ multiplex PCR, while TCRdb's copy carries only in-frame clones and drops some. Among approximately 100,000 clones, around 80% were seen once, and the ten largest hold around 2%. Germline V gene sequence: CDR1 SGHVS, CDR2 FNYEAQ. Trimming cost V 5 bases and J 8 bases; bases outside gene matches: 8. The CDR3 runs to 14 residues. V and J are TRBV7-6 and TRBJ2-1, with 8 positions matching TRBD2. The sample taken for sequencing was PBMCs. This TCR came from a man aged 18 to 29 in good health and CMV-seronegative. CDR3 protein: CASSANRGGDEQFF. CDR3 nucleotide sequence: TGTGCCAGCAGCGCGAACCGGGGGGGGGATGAGCAGTTCTTC. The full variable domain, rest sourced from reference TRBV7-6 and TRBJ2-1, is GAGVSQSPRYKVTKRGQDVALRCDPISGHVSLYWYRQALGQGPEFLTYFNYEAQQDKSGLPNDRFSAERPEGSISTLTIQRTEQRDSAMYRCASSANRGGDEQFFGPGTRLTVL.